Listed below are T cell receptor beta chains from one sample, sequenced in a study of shared clonotypes between healthy human individuals. Assay: immunoSEQ multiplex PCR; the TCRdb copy retains only in-frame clones and omits some. The table records approximately 2,200,000 clones, about 93% of them present only once. The source material was naive CD8+ T cells from PBMCs. The receptors here all came from a man in his late teens or twenties in good health. Some clones in this sample may be carry-over from other donors' samples. Both conserved end residues are part of each CDR3. A D gene is named only where the DNA matches it firmly. Size is omitted from some rows. Given values are once, few, many or a class for expanded clones.

TRBD1 - TRBJ2-2 TRBV19 CASSIGMDRLGTGELFF TGTGCCAGTAGTATAGGCATGGACAGGTTGGGCACCGGGGAGCTGTTTTTT
TRBD1 - TRBJ2-7 TRBV7-2 CASRGSRDSPYEQYF TGTGCCAGCAGGGGGAGCCGGGACAGCCCCTACGAGCAGTACTTC
- - TRBJ1-3 TRBV2 CASHFTGTPSGNTIYF TGTGCCAGCCATTTTACCGGGACACCCTCTGGAAACACCATATATTTT
- few TRBJ1-1 TRBV28 CASSLGGVNTEAFF TGTGCCAGCAGTTTGGGGGGGGTGAACACTGAAGCTTTCTTT
- - TRBJ2-1 TRBV9 CASSLQTWNEQFF TGTGCCAGCAGCCTCCAGACCTGGAATGAGCAGTTCTTC
- - TRBJ2-2 TRBV19 CASSIDSYGELFF TGTGCCAGTAGTATAGATTCGTATGGGGAGCTGTTTTTT
TRBD1 - TRBJ1-1 TRBV5-6 CASSPGDRAEAFF TGTGCCAGCAGCCCCGGGGACAGGGCCGAAGCTTTCTTT
TRBD2 once TRBJ2-1 TRBV27 CASSMSSGEPYNEQFF TGTGCCAGCAGTATGTCTAGCGGGGAGCCATACAATGAGCAGTTCTTC
- - TRBJ2-1 TRBV14 CASSPEGLLLYNEQFF TGTGCCAGCAGCCCGGAGGGGCTCCTGCTCTACAATGAGCAGTTCTTC
- - TRBJ2-7 TRBV28 CASSLQSPGTYEQYF TGTGCCAGCAGTCTACAGTCGCCGGGGACCTACGAGCAGTACTTC
- - TRBJ2-7 TRBV15 CATSRVLVHSYEQYF TGTGCCACCAGCAGAGTTTTAGTCCACTCCTACGAGCAGTACTTC
- - TRBJ2-2 TRBV29-1 CSVVGTGIGELFF TGCAGCGTTGTGGGGACGGGGATCGGGGAGCTGTTTTTT
- - TRBJ1-1 TRBV4-1 CASSPPGLMNTEAFF TGCGCCAGCAGCCCACCGGGTTTAATGAACACTGAAGCTTTCTTT
- - TRBJ1-1 TRBV7-9 CASSSVGTTLPNTEAFF TGTGCCAGCAGCTCCGTGGGAACCACGCTTCCTAACACTGAAGCTTTCTTT
- - TRBJ2-5 TRBV28 CASSTTGDQETQYF TGTGCCAGCAGCACGACAGGCGACCAAGAGACCCAGTACTTC
TRBD2 - TRBJ2-1 TRBV7-2 CASSLGLAGEQFF TGTGCCAGCAGCTTAGGACTAGCGGGGGAGCAGTTCTTC
TRBD2 - TRBJ2-2 TRBV4-1 CASSQATSGRTGELFF TGCGCCAGCAGCCAAGCCACTAGCGGGAGAACCGGGGAGCTGTTTTTT
- - TRBJ1-4 TRBV7-2 CASSLYRGHVNEKLFF TGTGCCAGCAGCTTGTACCGGGGACACGTTAATGAAAAACTGTTTTTT
TRBD2 - TRBJ2-3 TRBV28 CASSPRFAGGTDTQYF TGTGCCAGCAGCCCCAGGTTTGCGGGGGGCACAGATACGCAGTATTTT
TRBD1 - TRBJ1-1 TRBV9 CASSVEGGNTEAFF TGTGCCAGCAGCGTAGAAGGGGGCAACACTGAAGCTTTCTTT
- - TRBJ2-7 TRBV19 CASSILIASEQYF TGTGCCAGTAGTATTTTAATTGCGAGCGAGCAGTACTTC
- - TRBJ2-1 TRBV2 CASKGVEQFF TGTGCCAGCAAGGGAGTTGAGCAGTTCTTC
TRBD1 - TRBJ2-7 TRBV9 CASSVADRGYEQYF TGTGCCAGCAGCGTAGCTGACAGGGGCTACGAGCAGTACTTC
TRBD1 - TRBJ2-3 TRBV28 CASSPGTVSTDTQYF TGTGCCAGCAGTCCAGGGACAGTAAGCACAGATACGCAGTATTTT
- once TRBJ2-7 TRBV2 CASTQNQGEDEQYF TGTGCCAGCACCCAAAACCAGGGGGAGGACGAGCAGTACTTC
- - TRBJ2-6 TRBV27 CASSFVGAGANVLTF TGTGCCAGCAGTTTCGTGGGAGCCGGGGCCAACGTCCTGACTTTC
- - TRBJ1-5 TRBV6-1 CASSGLRGPNNQPQHF TGTGCCAGCAGTGGACTGAGGGGACCGAACAATCAGCCCCAGCATTTT
- - TRBJ2-7 TRBV28 CASSAGTPLTF TGTGCCAGCAGTGCGGGGACTCCACTAACCTTC
- - TRBJ2-1 TRBV7-3 CASSPRTAPPYNEQFF TGTGCCAGCAGCCCACGGACAGCACCCCCCTACAATGAGCAGTTCTTC
- - TRBJ2-7 TRBV5-6 CASSLPPSYEQYF TGTGCCAGCAGCCTACCCCCCTCCTACGAGCAGTACTTC
TRBD2 - TRBJ2-7 TRBV7-9 CASSPSLAGALYEQYF TGTGCCAGCAGCCCCTCACTAGCGGGAGCCCTCTACGAGCAGTACTTC
- - TRBJ2-2 TRBV10-2 CASSESRKVGGELFF TGCGCCAGCAGTGAGTCCAGAAAGGTGGGCGGGGAGCTGTTTTTT
TRBD2 - TRBJ2-1 TRBV7-8 CASSLYLAGVDEQFF TGTGCCAGCAGCTTATATCTAGCGGGAGTCGATGAGCAGTTCTTC
TRBD2 - TRBJ2-3 TRBV5-3 CARSPQTSERTDTQYF TGTGCCAGAAGCCCGCAAACTAGCGAGCGCACAGATACGCAGTATTTT
TRBD1 - TRBJ1-5 TRBV27 CASRDRVGQPQHF TGTGCCAGCAGGGACAGGGTAGGGCAGCCCCAGCATTTT
TRBD1 - TRBJ1-5 TRBV2 CASSTGTVTQPQHF TGTGCCAGCAGCACCGGGACAGTGACTCAGCCCCAGCATTTT
TRBD1 - TRBJ2-3 TRBV28 CASSLGQGGPDTQYF TGTGCCAGCAGTTTGGGACAGGGGGGCCCAGATACGCAGTATTTT
TRBD1 - TRBJ2-6 TRBV7-2 CASSLAPSDRLRSGANVLTF TGTGCCAGCAGCTTAGCGCCGTCGGACAGGTTACGCTCTGGGGCCAACGTCCTGACTTTC
- few TRBJ2-2 TRBV4-3 CASSPTAHDRTGELFF TGCGCCAGCAGCCCAACAGCCCACGACAGGACCGGGGAGCTGTTTTTT
TRBD1 - TRBJ2-7 TRBV28 CASSPLPGTGVLGRYF TGTGCCAGCAGTCCACTGCCCGGGACAGGAGTCCTTGGGCGGTACTTC
- - TRBJ1-4 TRBV11-2 CASSPRRIPNEKLFF TGTGCCAGCAGCCCTAGACGGATCCCTAATGAAAAACTGTTTTTT
- - TRBJ1-5 TRBV6-1 CASRSPSRYNQPQHF TGTGCCAGCAGGTCGCCCTCAAGGTACAATCAGCCCCAGCATTTT